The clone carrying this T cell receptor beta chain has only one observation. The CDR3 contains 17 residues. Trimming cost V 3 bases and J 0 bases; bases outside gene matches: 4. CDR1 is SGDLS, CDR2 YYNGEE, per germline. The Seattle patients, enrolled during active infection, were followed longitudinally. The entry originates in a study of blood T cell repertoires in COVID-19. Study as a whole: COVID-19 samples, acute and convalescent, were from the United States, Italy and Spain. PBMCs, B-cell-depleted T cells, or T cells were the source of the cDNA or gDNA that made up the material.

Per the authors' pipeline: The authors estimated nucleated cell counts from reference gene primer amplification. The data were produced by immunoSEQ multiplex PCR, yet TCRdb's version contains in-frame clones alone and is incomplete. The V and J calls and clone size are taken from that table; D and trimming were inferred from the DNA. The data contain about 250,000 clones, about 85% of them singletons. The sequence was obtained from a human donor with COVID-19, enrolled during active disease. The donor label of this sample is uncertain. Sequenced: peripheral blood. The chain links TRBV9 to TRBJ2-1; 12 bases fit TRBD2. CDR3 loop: CASSARLAGDSYNEQFF. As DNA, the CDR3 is TGTGCCAGCAGCGCCCGACTAGCGGGGGACTCCTACAATGAGCAGTTCTTC.